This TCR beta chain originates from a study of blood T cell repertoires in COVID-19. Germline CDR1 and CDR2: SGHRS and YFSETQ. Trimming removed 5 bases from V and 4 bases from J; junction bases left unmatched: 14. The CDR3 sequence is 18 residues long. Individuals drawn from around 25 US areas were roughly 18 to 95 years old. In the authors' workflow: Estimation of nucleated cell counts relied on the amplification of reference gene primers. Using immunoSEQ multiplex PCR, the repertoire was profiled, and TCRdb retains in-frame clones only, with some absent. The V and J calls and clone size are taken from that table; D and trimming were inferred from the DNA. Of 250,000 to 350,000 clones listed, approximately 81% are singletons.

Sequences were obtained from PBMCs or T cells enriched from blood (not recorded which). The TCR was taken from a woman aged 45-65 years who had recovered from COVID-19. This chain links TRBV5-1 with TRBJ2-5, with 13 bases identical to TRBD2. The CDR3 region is CASRYGGTSGMYGETQYF. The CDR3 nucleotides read TGCGCCAGCAGATACGGAGGGACTAGCGGGATGTATGGAGAGACCCAGTACTTC.